This T cell receptor beta chain is drawn from a study of response to subunit inactivated influenza vaccine. About this clonotype itself: Its antigen is still unknown.

J lost 2 bases, V lost 3 bases, and 3 bases had no gene match. The CDR3 has 16 amino acids. Germline V gene sequence: CDR1 SGDLS, CDR2 YYNGEE. TCRdb ran MiXCR on the RT-PCR reads and lists one entry per CDR3 protein. The table records under 550,000 distinct CDR3 sequences, about 8% of them present only once. Study-wide points: Authors proposed each seasonal influenza vaccination draws in few new T cells.

The V gene is TRBV9, the J gene TRBJ1-5; 12 nucleotides match TRBD1. The receptor comes from a man aged 50 to 69 who received an inactivated influenza vaccine. This specimen was PBMCs from blood, taken about 23 months after vaccination. CDR3 DNA sequence: TGTGCCAGCAGCGCCGGGACAGGGGGCGGCAATCAGCCCCAGCATTTT. Translated, it gives CASSAGTGGGNQPQHF.